A selection of T cell receptor beta chains follows, all from one sample in a study of identical twins. TCRdb called the 5' RACE reads again in MiXCR, with one record for every CDR3 protein. This sample has nearly 650,000 distinct CDR3 sequences, with about 7% found just once. These data were also reused for a study on yellow fever vaccine responses in identical twins.

Sequenced sample: PBMCs. Receptors were obtained from a woman aged 18 to 35 in good health. Each CDR3 is given with its conserved first and last residue. Fields, in order: V gene, J gene, clone size, D gene, CDR3 protein, CDR3 DNA. A D gene is named only where the DNA matches it firmly. The size of a clone is reported for some rows only, either as once, few or many, or as a class for expanded clones.

TRBV20-1,TRBJ1-3,NA,NA,CSAARPEGNTIYF,TGCAGTGCTGCCCGTCCCGAAGGAAACACTATATATTTT
TRBV6-1,TRBJ1-1,NA,TRBD1,CASSRKGQMNTEAFF,TGTGCCAGCAGCCGAAAGGGACAGATGAACACTGAAGCTTTCTTT
TRBV20-1,TRBJ2-7,NA,TRBD2,CSAIGRGSGPYEQYF,TGCAGTGCTATCGGGCGGGGGAGCGGCCCCTACGAGCAGTACTTC
TRBV10-2,TRBJ1-5,NA,NA,CASSESKAVSNQPQHF,TGCGCCAGCAGTGAGTCGAAAGCCGTAAGCAATCAGCCCCAGCATTTT
TRBV20-1,TRBJ2-1,few,NA,CSAPGQSSYNEQFF,TGCAGTGCTCCCGGACAGAGCTCCTACAATGAGCAGTTCTTC
TRBV7-9,TRBJ2-2,few,NA,CASSASFAELFF,TGTGCCAGCAGCGCGTCCTTTGCGGAGCTGTTTTTT
TRBV5-1,TRBJ2-1,many,TRBD2,CASSPRTSGRNEQFF,TGCGCCAGCAGCCCCCGGACTAGCGGACGAAATGAGCAGTTCTTC
TRBV10-3,TRBJ2-3,many,TRBD1,CATAQGAADTQYF,TGTGCCACCGCTCAGGGGGCAGCAGATACGCAGTATTTT
TRBV5-1,TRBJ2-1,many,NA,CASSPRLANEQFF,TGCGCCAGCAGCCCACGACTGGCGAATGAGCAGTTCTTC
TRBV20-1,TRBJ2-5,NA,TRBD1,CSARSGQGKGQETQYF,TGCAGTGCTAGATCGGGACAGGGGAAGGGCCAAGAGACCCAGTACTTC
TRBV5-1,TRBJ2-2,many,TRBD1,CASSLHRGQTGELFF,TGCGCCAGCAGCCTGCACAGGGGGCAGACCGGGGAGCTGTTTTTT
TRBV6-1,TRBJ2-2,NA,NA,CASSKNQGNTGELFF,TGTGCCAGCAGCAAGAATCAGGGGAACACCGGGGAGCTGTTTTTT
TRBV27,TRBJ2-7,few,NA,CASSPLLGNEQYF,TGTGCCAGCAGTCCCTTACTTGGGAACGAGCAGTACTTC